The next 19 T cell receptor beta chains were all read from a single sample in a study of T cells in Graves' hyperthyroidism and ophthalmopathy. Researchers amplified the TCR beta CDR3 regions from RNA transcripts. The HTBI primer set served for first-round RT-PCR of the TCR CDR3. TCRdb used MiXCR to reprocess the multiplex PCR reads, holding one entry per CDR3 protein. The table records 400,000 or so distinct CDR3 sequences, roughly 15% of them present only once. What was sequenced was blood. These TCRs come from a woman in her sixties or seventies with Graves' ophthalmopathy.

This clonotype was seen at least ten times. The CDR3 region has the DNA TGTGCCAGCAGCTTAGGACTAGCGGTAGATCGGGAGACCCAGTACTTC. It is translated as CASSLGLAVDRETQYF. The chain employs TRBV7-9 and TRBJ2-5, with 9 bases aligning to TRBD2. There are 16 residues in the CDR3. V was clipped by 1 base and J by 5 bases; unmatched bases: 8. Germline V gene lookup returns CDR1 SEHNR and CDR2 FQNEAQ (reference sequence).

This clonotype was counted ten times or more. The rearrangement links TRBV18 to TRBJ2-1; TRBD2 aligns across 14 bases. CDR3 size: 15 residues. With 3 bases clipped from V and 5 bases from J, the junction kept 0 bases outside the gene matches. Germline lookup yields CDR1 KGHSH and CDR2 LQKENI. The CDR3 loop is CASSPTSGRDNEQFF. CDR3 DNA: TGTGCCAGCTCACCGACTAGCGGGAGGGACAATGAGCAGTTCTTC.

The CDR3 region is CASSHPPVVSLNTGELFF. As DNA, the CDR3 is TGCGCCAGCAGTCACCCCCCCGTGGTTTCCCTGAACACCGGGGAGCTGTTTTTT. This chain connects TRBV5-1 to TRBJ2-2; D ambiguous. The CDR3 contains 18 residues. With 5 bases removed from V and 1 base from J, the gap between germline ends came to 21 bases. Germline V lookup: CDR1 SGHRS, CDR2 YFSETQ.

This clonotype has ten or more counts. The V gene is TRBV28, the J gene TRBJ2-1; D is perhaps TRBD2 (5 bases). The CDR3 extends over 15 amino acids. Trimming took off 7 bases at V and 1 base at J, with 14 bases between the two ends. Germline V gene sequence: CDR1 MDHEN, CDR2 SYDVKM. The DNA for the CDR3 is TGTGCCAGCAATCAAGCGGAAGGTTCCTACAATGAGCAGTTCTTC. Residues: CASNQAEGSYNEQFF.

This clonotype was seen at least ten times. V gene TRBV7-2 combines with J gene TRBJ2-5; D call uncertain. V was cut by 5 bases and J by 2 bases, with 12 bases left in between. CDR1 SGHTA and CDR2 FQGNSA come from the germline V gene. The CDR3 runs 14 residues. The DNA of the CDR3 is TGTGCCAGCAGCCACACTCGGAGACAAGAGACCCAGTACTTC. It encodes CASSHTRRQETQYF.

The chain has TRBV6-1 and TRBJ2-7, with TRBD2 as a possible D gene (6 bases). This CDR3 is built from 15 residues. Deletions cut 5 bases from V and 2 bases from J, with 16 bases between. Germline CDR1 MNHNS, CDR2 SASEGT. CDR3 sequence reads: CASSPAAGGTYEQYF. The DNA for the CDR3 is TGTGCCAGCAGTCCGGCGGCCGGGGGAACCTACGAGCAGTACTTC.

This clonotype turned up a few times. A much larger clone differs from this one at a single base, so this may be a read error. This chain links TRBV12-3 or TRBV12-4 with TRBJ2-1; no clear D gene. The CDR3 has 14 residues. CDR3 nucleotides: TGTGCCAGCAGTTTGGCGAGCTCCTACAATGAGCAGCTCTTC. Encoded protein: CASSLASSYNEQLF.

This clonotype was recorded a few times. The rearrangement uses TRBV5-1 and TRBJ2-1, with 14 bases fitting TRBD2. The length of the CDR3 is 18 residues. CDR1 and CDR2 from the germline V gene are SGHRS and YFSETQ. V lost 2 bases to trimming and J lost 10 bases; unmatched junction nucleotides: 14. This chain's CDR3 is CASSFQPPTSGRAGEQFF. CDR3 sequence (DNA): TGCGCCAGCAGCTTCCAACCGCCGACTAGCGGGAGGGCCGGGGAGCAGTTCTTC.

V is TRBV20-1 and J is TRBJ2-7; 12 bases align to TRBD2. With V trimmed by 5 bases and J by 6 bases, 14 bases remained unmatched. The CDR3 extends over 16 amino acids. Per the germline V gene, CDR1 is DFQATT and CDR2 is SNEGSKA (reference sequence). CDR3 nucleotide sequence: TGCAGTGCTCCAACCCTCGGACTAGCGGGATATAGCGAGCAGTACTTC. Translation gives CSAPTLGLAGYSEQYF.

The chain is built from TRBV19 and TRBJ1-4, with TRBD1 as a possible D gene (6 bases). The CDR3 is 13 residues long. V lost 6 bases, J lost 3 bases, and 8 bases lay in between. Per the germline V gene, CDR1 is LNHDA and CDR2 is SQIVND (reference sequence). The CDR3 nucleotides read TGTGCCAGTAGCGACAGGCCTAATGAAAAACTGTTTTTT. Translated: CASSDRPNEKLFF.

This clonotype occurred a few times. The chain combines TRBV19 with TRBJ2-7; the D gene could be TRBD1 or TRBD2 (5 bases each). V was shortened by 3 bases and J by 6 bases, with 18 bases between the two germline ends. CDR3 length: 15 amino acids. The germline V gene has CDR1 LNHDA and CDR2 SQIVND (reference sequence). The DNA of the CDR3 is TGTGCCAGTAGTATCCGGGACGCCGGGTTTTTCGAGCAGTACTTC. The encoded protein is CASSIRDAGFFEQYF.

This clonotype was seen at least ten times. This rearrangement joins TRBV30 to TRBJ2-1; D not certain. This CDR3 is built from 12 residues. V was shortened by 0 bases and J by 13 bases, with 13 bases between the two germline ends. CDR1 and CDR2 (germline): GTSNPN, SVGIG (reference sequence). In DNA form, the CDR3 reads TGTGCCTGGAGTGTAGAACCTAACCCCCAGTTCTTC. Its protein is CAWSVEPNPQFF.

This clonotype was seen many times. The chain uses TRBV19 and TRBJ2-5; D not resolved. The germline V gene encodes CDR1 LNHDA and CDR2 SQIVND (reference sequence). The CDR3 extends over 14 amino acids. V gave up 5 bases and J gave up 1 base, with 11 bases separating them. CDR3 protein: CASSPPGGQETQYF. CDR3 DNA sequence: TGTGCCAGTAGTCCGCCCGGCGGCCAAGAGACCCAGTACTTC.

The chain carries TRBV5-1 and TRBJ1-1; perhaps TRBD1 as D (6 bases). The germline V and J ends were trimmed by 4 bases and 2 bases, with 12 bases remaining between them. This CDR3 region has 14 residues. Per germline, CDR1 SGHRS and CDR2 YFSETQ. The CDR3 DNA reads as TGCGCCAGCAGCCCGGGACACCTCAACACTGAAGCTTTCTTT. Its translation is CASSPGHLNTEAFF.

The sample holds many counts of this clonotype. The genes are TRBV28 and TRBJ2-3; 11 bases match TRBD2. CDR3 length equals 17 residues. Per germline, CDR1 MDHEN and CDR2 SYDVKM. J lost 4 bases, V lost 3 bases, and 9 bases had no gene match. The CDR3 reads CASSFGSGRASADTQYF. The CDR3 nucleotides read TGTGCCAGCAGTTTCGGTAGCGGGAGGGCCTCCGCAGATACGCAGTATTTT.

The V and J genes are TRBV7-3 and TRBJ2-5; 9 bases agree with TRBD1. J was trimmed by 1 base and V by 3 bases; bases with no gene match: 6. Germline loops: CDR1 SGHTA, CDR2 FQGTGA. The CDR3 totals 16 residues. The chain's CDR3 is CASSLGQTGGQETQYF. The CDR3 nucleotides read TGTGCCAGCAGCTTGGGGCAGACAGGGGGCCAAGAGACCCAGTACTTC.

This clonotype has only a few counts. V usage is TRBV4-2 and J usage is TRBJ1-6; unclear D gene. The germline CDR1 and CDR2 sequences are LGHNA and YNFKEQ. This CDR3 comprises 15 residues. Trimming shortened V by 0 bases and J by 10 bases, and 13 bases separated the two germline ends. DNA of the CDR3: TGTGCCAGCAGCCAAGATCCCACCACAGAGTCACCCCTCCACTTT. Protein: CASSQDPTTESPLHF.

This clonotype was seen a few times. The chain's CDR3 is CASSLLPGRGNTIYF. CDR3 nucleotide sequence: TGTGCCAGCTCACTTCTCCCAGGGAGAGGAAACACCATATATTTT. V and J are TRBV18 and TRBJ1-3; possible D gene TRBD1, 5 bases. V was cut by 4 bases and J by 4 bases, with 14 bases left in between. Germline V gene sequence: CDR1 KGHSH, CDR2 LQKENI. CDR3 length: 15 residues. Filled out from reference TRBV18 and TRBJ1-3, the complete variable domain reads NAGVMQNPRHLVRRRGQEARLRCSPMKGHSHVYWYRQLPEEGLKFMVYLQKENIIDESGMPKERFSAEFPKEGPSILRIQQVVRGDSAAYFCASSLLPGRGNTIYFGEGSWLTVV.

This chain uses TRBV20-1 with TRBJ1-1, with 8 bases matching TRBD1. Germline values: CDR1 DFQATT, CDR2 SNEGSKA (reference sequence). The trim removed 2 bases at V and 0 bases at J, leaving 14 bases unmatched. The CDR3 is 18 residues long. CDR3 sequence (DNA): TGCAGTGCTAGAAAGCCGGCAGGGGGCGCCGGGATGAACACTGAAGCTTTCTTT. Its translation is CSARKPAGGAGMNTEAFF.